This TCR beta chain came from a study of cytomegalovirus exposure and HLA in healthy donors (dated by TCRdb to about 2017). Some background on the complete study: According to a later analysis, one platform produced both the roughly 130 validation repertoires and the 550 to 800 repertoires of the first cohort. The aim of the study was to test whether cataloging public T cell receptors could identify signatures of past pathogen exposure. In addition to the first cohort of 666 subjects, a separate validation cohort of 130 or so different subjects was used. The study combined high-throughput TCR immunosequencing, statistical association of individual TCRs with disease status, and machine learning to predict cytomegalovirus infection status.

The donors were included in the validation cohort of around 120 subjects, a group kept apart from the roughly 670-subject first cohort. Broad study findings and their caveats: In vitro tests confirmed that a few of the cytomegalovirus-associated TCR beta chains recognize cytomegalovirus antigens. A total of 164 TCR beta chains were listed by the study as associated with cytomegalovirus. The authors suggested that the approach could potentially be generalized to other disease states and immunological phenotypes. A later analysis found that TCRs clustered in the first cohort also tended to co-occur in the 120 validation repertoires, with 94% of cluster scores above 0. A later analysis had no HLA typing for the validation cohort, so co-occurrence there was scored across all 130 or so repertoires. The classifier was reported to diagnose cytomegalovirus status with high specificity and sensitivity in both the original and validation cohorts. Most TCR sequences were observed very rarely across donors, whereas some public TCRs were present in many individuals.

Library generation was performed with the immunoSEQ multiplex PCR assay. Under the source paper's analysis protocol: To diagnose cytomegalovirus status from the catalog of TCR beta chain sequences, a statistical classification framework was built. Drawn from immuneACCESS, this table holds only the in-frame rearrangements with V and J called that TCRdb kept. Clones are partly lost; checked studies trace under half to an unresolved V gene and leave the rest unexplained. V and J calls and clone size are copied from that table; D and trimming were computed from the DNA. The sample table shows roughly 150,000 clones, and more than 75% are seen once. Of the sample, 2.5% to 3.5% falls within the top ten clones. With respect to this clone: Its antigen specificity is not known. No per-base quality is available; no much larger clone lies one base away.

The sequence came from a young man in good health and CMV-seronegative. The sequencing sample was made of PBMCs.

CDR3 loop: CASSWGTSSNFGELFF. The bases are TGTGCCAGCAGCTGGGGGACTAGCAGTAATTTCGGGGAGCTGTTTTTT. The chain was built from TRBV5-6 and TRBJ2-2; a stretch of 9 junction bases matches TRBD2. From the cysteine through the phenylalanine, the CDR3 covers 16 amino acids. Only the CDR3 DNA stays, 48 bases, in frame from base 1. V and J are trimmed by 3 bases and 7 bases, and the gene matches miss 10 bases of the junction. As encoded in the germline V gene, CDR1 is SGHDT while CDR2 is YYEEEE.